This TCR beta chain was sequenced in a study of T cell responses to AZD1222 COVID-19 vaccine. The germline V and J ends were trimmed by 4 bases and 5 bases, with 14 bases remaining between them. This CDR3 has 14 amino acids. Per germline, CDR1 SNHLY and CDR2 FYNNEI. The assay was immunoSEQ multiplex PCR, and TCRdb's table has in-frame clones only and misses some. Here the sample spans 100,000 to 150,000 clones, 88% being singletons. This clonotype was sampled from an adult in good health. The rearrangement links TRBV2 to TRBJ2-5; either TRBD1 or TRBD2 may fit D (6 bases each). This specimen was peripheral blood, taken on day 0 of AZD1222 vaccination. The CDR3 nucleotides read TGTGCCAGCAGTGGCTCCGGGGGCGGGGAGACCCAGTACTTC. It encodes CASSGSGGGETQYF.